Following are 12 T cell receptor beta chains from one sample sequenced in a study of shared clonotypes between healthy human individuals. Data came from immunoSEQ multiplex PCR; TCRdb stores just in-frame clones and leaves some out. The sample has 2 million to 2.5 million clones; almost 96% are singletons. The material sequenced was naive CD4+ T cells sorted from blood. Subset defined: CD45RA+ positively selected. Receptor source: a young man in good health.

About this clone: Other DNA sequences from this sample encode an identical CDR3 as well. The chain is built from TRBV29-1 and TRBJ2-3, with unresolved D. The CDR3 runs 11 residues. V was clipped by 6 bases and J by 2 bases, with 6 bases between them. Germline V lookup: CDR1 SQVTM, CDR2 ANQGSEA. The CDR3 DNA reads TGCAGCGTGGCTGACACAGATACGCAGTATTTT. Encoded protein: CSVADTDTQYF.

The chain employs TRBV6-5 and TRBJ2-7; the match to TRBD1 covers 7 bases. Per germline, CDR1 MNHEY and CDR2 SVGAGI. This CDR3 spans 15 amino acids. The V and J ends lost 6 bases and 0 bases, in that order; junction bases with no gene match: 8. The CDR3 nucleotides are TGTGCCAGCAGACTCGACAGGGTCTCCTCCTACGAGCAGTACTTC. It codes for CASRLDRVSSYEQYF.

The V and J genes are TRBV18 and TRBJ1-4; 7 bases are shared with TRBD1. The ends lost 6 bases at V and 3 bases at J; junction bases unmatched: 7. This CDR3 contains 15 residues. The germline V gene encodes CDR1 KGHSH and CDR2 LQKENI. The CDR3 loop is CASSPTGAPNEKLFF. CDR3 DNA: TGTGCCAGCTCGCCCACAGGGGCCCCTAATGAAAAACTGTTTTTT.

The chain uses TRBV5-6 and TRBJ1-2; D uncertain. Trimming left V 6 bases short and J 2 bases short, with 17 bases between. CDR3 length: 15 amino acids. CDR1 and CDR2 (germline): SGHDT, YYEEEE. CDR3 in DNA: TGTGCCAGCATCACCGGACGGTCTTACAACTATGGCTACACCTTC. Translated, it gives CASITGRSYNYGYTF.

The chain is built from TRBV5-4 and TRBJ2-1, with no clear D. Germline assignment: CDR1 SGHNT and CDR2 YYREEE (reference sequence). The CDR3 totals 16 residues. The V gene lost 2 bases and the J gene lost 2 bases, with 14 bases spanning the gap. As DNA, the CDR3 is TGTGCCAGCAGCTTTGGTTCCAGTCAGACCTACAATGAGCAGTTCTTC. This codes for CASSFGSSQTYNEQFF. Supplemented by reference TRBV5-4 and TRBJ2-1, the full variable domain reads ETGVTQSPTHLIKTRGQQVTLRCSSQSGHNTVSWYQQALGQGPQFIFQYYREEENGRGNFPPRFSGLQFPNYSSELNVNALELDDSALYLCASSFGSSQTYNEQFFGPGTRLTVL.

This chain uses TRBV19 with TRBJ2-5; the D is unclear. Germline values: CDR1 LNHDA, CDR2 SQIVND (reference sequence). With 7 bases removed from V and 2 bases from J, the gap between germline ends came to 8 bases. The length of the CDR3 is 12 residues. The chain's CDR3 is CASTSKQETQYF. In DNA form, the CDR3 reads TGTGCCAGTACCTCGAAGCAAGAGACCCAGTACTTC.

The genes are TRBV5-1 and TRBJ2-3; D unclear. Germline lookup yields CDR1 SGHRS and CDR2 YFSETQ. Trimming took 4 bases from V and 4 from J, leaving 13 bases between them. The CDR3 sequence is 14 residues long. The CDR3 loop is CASSRAPGPDTQYF. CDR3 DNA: TGCGCCAGCAGCCGGGCTCCGGGTCCAGATACGCAGTATTTT.

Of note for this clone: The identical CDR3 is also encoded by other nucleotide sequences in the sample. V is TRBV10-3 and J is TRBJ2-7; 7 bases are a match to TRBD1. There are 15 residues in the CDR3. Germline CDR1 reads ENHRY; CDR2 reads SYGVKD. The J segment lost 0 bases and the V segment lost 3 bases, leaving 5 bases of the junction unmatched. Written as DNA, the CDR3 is TGTGCCATCAGTGAAAAGGGGGCGAGCTCCTACGAGCAGTACTTC. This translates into CAISEKGASSYEQYF.

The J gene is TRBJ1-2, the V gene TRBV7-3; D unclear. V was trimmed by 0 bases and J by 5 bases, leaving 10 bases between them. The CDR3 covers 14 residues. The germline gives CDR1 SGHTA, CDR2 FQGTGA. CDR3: CASSLTSTVYGYTF. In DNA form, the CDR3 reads TGTGCCAGCAGCTTAACGTCGACCGTTTATGGCTACACCTTC.

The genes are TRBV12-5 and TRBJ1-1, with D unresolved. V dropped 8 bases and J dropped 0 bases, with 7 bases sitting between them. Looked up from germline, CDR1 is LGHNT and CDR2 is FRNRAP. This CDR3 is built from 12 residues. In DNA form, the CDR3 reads TGTGCTAGTACCGGCATGAACACTGAAGCTTTCTTT. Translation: CASTGMNTEAFF.

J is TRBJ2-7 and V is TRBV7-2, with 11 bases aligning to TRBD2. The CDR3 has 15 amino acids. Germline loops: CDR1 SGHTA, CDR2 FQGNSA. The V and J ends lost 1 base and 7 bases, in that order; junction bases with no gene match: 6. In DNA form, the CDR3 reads TGTGCCAGCAGCTTAGTAGCGGGAGGGGGAAGGGAGCAGTACTTC. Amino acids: CASSLVAGGGREQYF.

CDR3 region: CASTKGRASYEQYF. Here the CDR3 DNA reads TGTGCCAGCACCAAAGGGCGGGCCTCCTACGAGCAGTACTTC. V gene TRBV6-5 combines with J gene TRBJ2-7, with D maybe TRBD2 (5 bases). Trimming shortened V by 7 bases and J by 0 bases, and 13 bases separated the two germline ends. The CDR3 is 14 residues long. From germline, CDR1 is MNHEY and CDR2 SVGAGI.